The present T cell receptor (beta chain) was sequenced within a study of CD8+ T cells in alopecia areata. Reverse transcribed after extraction, RNA yielded cDNA as the sequencing template. Sequenced by immunoSEQ multiplex PCR; TCRdb stores in-frame clones only, minus some. The data contain approximately 150,000 clones, 55% to 75% of them singletons. Study-level findings and limits: Relative to normal scalp, lesional scalp, especially alopecia totalis/universalis, showed higher clonality. The study also sequences resident alphabeta T cells of normal skin in scalp samples. Tofacitinib delivered significant drops in scalp clonality and in expanded CD8+ clones among the top 100.

CDR1 is SGHAT and CDR2 is FQDESV in the germline V gene (reference sequence). Trimming took 1 base from V and 5 from J; bases not matched to a gene: 7. This CDR3 contains 17 residues. Regarding treatment: oral pan-JAK inhibitor, 5-10 mg twice daily. This clone was seen a single time. Antigen specificity is unknown. This sequence joins TRBV11-1 and TRBJ2-1; TRBD1 aligns across 11 bases. The material was CD4+ T cells sorted from blood, obtained at week 24, from a patient treated with tofacitinib. The receptor was isolated from a human donor with alopecia areata. Here the CDR3 reads CASSLDGQGARDNEQFF. The CDR3 coding sequence is TGTGCCAGCAGCTTAGACGGACAGGGGGCGCGGGACAATGAGCAGTTCTTC.